Listed here is a single T cell receptor beta chain. The record originates from a study of T cells after somatic rescue of genetic block. Assay: immunoSEQ multiplex PCR; the TCRdb copy retains only in-frame clones and omits some. The table records roughly 55,000 clones, 90% to 97% of them present only once. The CDR3 has 13 amino acids. CDR1 and CDR2 (germline): MNHNY, SVGAGI (reference sequence). After removal of 5 bases from V and 2 bases from J, the junction contained 0 bases not matched to a gene. V is TRBV6-6 and J is TRBJ1-3; 7 nucleotides agree with TRBD1. The receptor was derived from a child less than two years old. Sequenced input: peripheral blood mononuclear cells (PBMCs). CDR3 in DNA: TGTGCCAGCAGTGACAGGGCTGGAAACACCATATATTTT. As protein: CASSDRAGNTIYF.